This record covers a single T cell receptor (beta chain). These data come from a study of T cell clones after liver transplantation. V dropped 8 bases and J dropped 4 bases, with 12 bases sitting between them. Germline CDR1 and CDR2: SGHTA and FQGNSA. There are 13 residues in the CDR3. Data came from immunoSEQ multiplex PCR; TCRdb stores just in-frame clones and leaves some out. In the table there are 50,000 or so clones, about 69% of which are singletons. The input for sequencing was CD4+ T cells from blood, taken roughly 56 months after liver transplant. The sequence came from a human patient who received a liver transplant. Part of the T cells may come from the graft donor. The chain employs TRBV7-2 and TRBJ2-1; D might be TRBD2 (6 bases). The CDR3 DNA reads as TGTGCCAGCGGGGGACTGGGGTACAATGAGCAGTTCTTC. Amino acids: CASGGLGYNEQFF.